The 11 T cell receptor beta chains below all came from one sample that was sequenced in a study of shared clonotypes between healthy human individuals. Clones were sequenced by immunoSEQ multiplex PCR, and TCRdb holds only the in-frame ones, with some missing. The sample consists of under 1,100,000 clones, 60% to 80% of them appearing once. The sample taken for sequencing was memory CD4+ T cells sorted from blood. Subset here: CD45RA-negative fraction. The origin of the receptors is a man aged 18 to 30 in good health.

This chain joins TRBV29-1 and TRBJ2-5, with D possibly TRBD2 on 5 matching bases. The germline V and J ends were trimmed by 8 bases and 1 base, with 23 bases remaining between them. CDR3 length: 16 amino acids. Per the germline V gene, CDR1 is SQVTM and CDR2 is ANQGSEA. DNA of the CDR3: TGCAGCTCTATTCCGGGGTCGGTGGGGAGCCAAGAGACCCAGTACTTC. This translates into CSSIPGSVGSQETQYF.

The rearrangement links TRBV7-8 to TRBJ1-1; D is unresolved. V was trimmed by 3 bases and J by 8 bases, leaving 7 bases between them. Germline lookup yields CDR1 SGHVS and CDR2 FQNEAQ. There are 11 residues in the CDR3. In nucleotides, the CDR3 is TGTGCCAGCAGCTTTCCCGGCGAAGCTTTCTTT. Translated: CASSFPGEAFF.

This chain connects TRBV6-1 to TRBJ2-5, with TRBD2 matching 8 bases. Germline-derived CDR1 and CDR2 are MNHNS and SASEGT. The CDR3 contains 13 residues. V gave up 6 bases and J gave up 3 bases; unmatched junction bases: 3. The CDR3 loop is CASSGGGKETQYF. The CDR3 nucleotides read TGTGCCAGCAGCGGGGGGGGGAAAGAGACCCAGTACTTC.

CDR3 loop: CASNAGVNTEAFF. The CDR3, as DNA: TGTGCCAGCAATGCAGGAGTGAACACTGAAGCTTTCTTT. The chain carries TRBV2 and TRBJ1-1, with D unresolved. V was trimmed by 7 bases and J by 0 bases, leaving 9 bases between them. This CDR3 has 13 residues. From germline, CDR1 is SNHLY and CDR2 FYNNEI.

This clone was picked up one time. The chain is built from TRBV5-1 and TRBJ2-3; 7 nucleotides align to TRBD1. The CDR3 is made up of 15 amino acids. Per germline, CDR1 SGHRS and CDR2 YFSETQ. V was pared by 4 bases and J by 5 bases, with 10 bases of the junction left unmatched. The CDR3 sequence is CASSLQGSGRDTQYF. CDR3 sequence (DNA): TGCGCCAGCAGCCTACAGGGGTCCGGTCGAGATACGCAGTATTTT. Full variable domain (remainder filled in from reference TRBV5-1 and TRBJ2-3): KAGVTQTPRYLIKTRGQQVTLSCSPISGHRSVSWYQQTPGQGLQFLFEYFSETQRNKGNFPGRFSGRQFSNSRSEMNVSTLELGDSALYLCASSLQGSGRDTQYFGPGTRLTVL.

The gene calls are TRBV7-2 and TRBJ2-1, with 10 bases identical to TRBD2. The germline gives CDR1 SGHTA, CDR2 FQGNSA. V shed 4 bases and J 3 bases; nucleotides not matched to a gene: 6. The CDR3 length is 16 residues. In DNA, the CDR3 is TGTGCCAGCAGCTCCGTAGCGGGGGGAATCTACAATGAGCAGTTCTTC. This encodes CASSSVAGGIYNEQFF.

This rearrangement joins TRBV7-2 to TRBJ2-3, with 12 positions matching TRBD2. The J segment lost 5 bases and the V segment lost 2 bases, leaving 14 bases of the junction unmatched. Germline CDR1 SGHTA, CDR2 FQGNSA. This CDR3 contains 19 residues. The CDR3 DNA is TGTGCCAGCAGCTTAAGATCGGGGTGGACTAGCGGGAAGGGAGATACGCAGTATTTT. The encoded protein is CASSLRSGWTSGKGDTQYF.

The CDR3 DNA reads TGTGCCAGCAGCTTAAATCTGGGGGCCAATGAGCAGTTCTTC. It is translated as CASSLNLGANEQFF. The chain joins TRBV7-2 to TRBJ2-1; the D gene is possibly TRBD1 (6 bases). V lost 2 bases and J lost 6, with 11 bases in between. The CDR3 runs to 14 residues. Per germline, CDR1 SGHTA and CDR2 FQGNSA.

This chain links TRBV6-1 with TRBJ2-2; D is unclear. Deletions cut 4 bases from V and 0 bases from J, with 12 bases between. Germline-derived CDR1 and CDR2 are MNHNS and SASEGT. The CDR3 runs 16 residues. The DNA for the CDR3 is TGTGCCAGCAGTGGCCGAATGGGCGCGAACACCGGGGAGCTGTTTTTT. It codes for CASSGRMGANTGELFF.

Only a few counts were recorded for this clone. Other DNA sequences in the same sample also yield this CDR3. CDR3 loop: CASSSGSTDTQYF. CDR3 coding DNA: TGCGCCAGCAGCTCGGGATCCACAGATACGCAGTATTTT. The chain joins TRBV5-1 to TRBJ2-3; a possible D gene is TRBD2 (5 bases). Germline assignment: CDR1 SGHRS and CDR2 YFSETQ. The CDR3 totals 13 residues. The V end was cut by 3 bases, the J end by 2 bases, with 7 bases between.

The V and J genes are TRBV2 and TRBJ1-1; 8 nucleotides agree with TRBD1. Looked up from germline, CDR1 is SNHLY and CDR2 is FYNNEI. This CDR3 is built from 15 residues. Losses at the gene ends were 5 bases for V and 5 bases for J; bases not matched to a gene: 10. This chain's CDR3 is CASSPRTGRGTEAFF. The CDR3 nucleotides read TGTGCCAGCAGTCCCCGGACAGGGCGGGGGACTGAAGCTTTCTTT.